Here is one T cell receptor (beta chain) with its context. Original analysis: Counts of nucleated cells, estimated from reference gene primer amplification, were obtained. The table came from immunoSEQ multiplex PCR; TCRdb's copy has only in-frame clones and leaves some out. V and J calls and clone size are given by that table; D and trimming were obtained from the DNA. The repertoire includes more than 50,000 clones, about 73% of them detected once, and over 25% sits in the top ten. The CDR3 has 15 amino acids. Germline CDR1 and CDR2: SGHKS and YYEKEE (reference sequence). V lost 4 bases, J lost 3 bases, and 10 bases stayed unmatched. This sample is drawn from a study of blood T cell repertoires in COVID-19. In the study overall: Donors in the United States, Italy and Spain gave samples during acute or convalescent COVID-19. T cells, B-cell-depleted T cells, or PBMCs provided the cDNA or gDNA that served as material.

Source material: peripheral blood. This TCR derives from an elderly woman with acute or convalescent COVID-19. The chain combines TRBV5-5 with TRBJ2-7; 7 bases match TRBD1. The chain's CDR3 is CASSGVGAGGYEQYF. Written as DNA, the CDR3 is TGTGCCAGCAGCGGAGTTGGGGCAGGGGGCTACGAGCAGTACTTC.